The sequence of this T cell receptor beta chain was determined in a study of blood T cell repertoires in COVID-19. Study at large: Researchers got acute and convalescent COVID-19 samples from the United States, Italy and Spain.

The repertoire was sequenced with immunoSEQ multiplex PCR; TCRdb's copy has only in-frame clones and lacks some. The table has roughly 250,000 clones, 70% to 90% seen once. Germline V gives CDR1 LGHNA, CDR2 YNFKEQ. The CDR3 consists of 16 residues. V was trimmed by 0 bases and J by 6 bases, leaving 15 bases between them. Cohort assignment relied on participant-reported clinical history. What was sequenced was PBMCs or T cells enriched from blood (not recorded which). This chain joins TRBV4-2 and TRBJ1-5; D not resolved. The source of this sequence is a woman younger than 45 who had recovered from COVID-19. The CDR3 nucleotides read TGTGCCAGCAGCCAAGATCTCCCGGGGTCGAGTCAGCCCCAGCATTTT. Translation gives CASSQDLPGSSQPQHF.